Presented here are 14 T cell receptor beta chains from one specimen sequenced in a study of tumor and adjacent non-tumor tissue in lung cancer (dated by TCRdb to 2016 to 2018). RNA was isolated from bulk unsorted tissue, and RNA quality was assessed with a NanoDrop ND-1000 and an Agilent 2100. The library relied on multiplex PCR. These reads were obtained on an Illumina HiSeq 2500. Following protocols modified from ARM-PCR, the researchers constructed TCRbeta libraries through three rounds of nested PCR with primers (Table S4). Using fastp at Q25 and MiXCR, TCRdb reprocessed the public reads and kept productive beta chains. Identical CDR3 protein sequences are pooled into one entry, listed with their most common genes and DNA. The sample includes approximately 75,000 distinct CDR3 sequences, with roughly 73% observed a single time. The ten largest account for around 12% of the sample. The sample consisted of lung tumor tissue. Receptor source: a woman aged 45-60 years with non-small cell lung cancer.

The rearrangement joins TRBV12-3 or TRBV12-4 to TRBJ1-3, with 7 bases matching TRBD1. The CDR3 has 15 residues. V was clipped by 6 bases and J by 4 bases; unmatched bases: 9. The CDR3 DNA is TGTGCCAGCAGCCCCAGGGGGGGTGGAGGAAACACCATATATTTT. This gives the protein CASSPRGGGGNTIYF.

Worth noting for this clonotype: The CDR3 ends on some other residue instead of the conserved phenylalanine or tryptophan, so this is likely a read error. This sequence joins TRBV12-3 or TRBV12-4 and TRBJ2-3; maybe TRBD2 (6 bases). The V gene lost 8 bases and the J gene lost 4 bases, with 28 bases spanning the gap. This CDR3 has 18 amino acids. CDR3 nucleotides: TGTGCCAGCGGTTCGAGAGATCTGGCCCCGCGGGGCGCAGATACGCAGTATTTG. Its translation is CASGSRDLAPRGADTQYL.

For this clonotype: One junction end does not reproduce the germline sequence, and a read error may be involved. The V call is TRBV6-5, the J call TRBJ2-3; 12 nucleotides line up with TRBD2. Germline lookup yields CDR1 MNHEY and CDR2 SVGAGI. The CDR3 has 16 amino acids. As DNA, the CDR3 is TGTGCCAGCAGAATACTAGCGGGAGGAGGCACAGATACGCAGTACTTT. This gives the protein CASRILAGGGTDTQYF.

The J gene is TRBJ2-3, the V gene TRBV11-2; D is ambiguous. V was cut by 2 bases and J by 12 bases, with 18 bases left in between. Germline V gene sequence: CDR1 SGHAT, CDR2 FQNNGV. The CDR3 totals 14 residues. CDR3 DNA sequence: TGTGCCAGCAGCTTAAGGTCCCGCACAGATGCCCAGTATTTT. It yields the protein CASSLRSRTDAQYF. The whole variable domain, remainder taken from reference TRBV11-2 and TRBJ2-3, is EAGVAQSPRYKIIEKRQSVAFWCNPISGHATLYWYQQILGQGPKLLIQFQNNGVVDDSQLPKDRFSAERLKGVDSTLKIQPAKLEDSAVYLCASSLRSRTDAQYFGPGTRLTVL.

Note on this clonotype: The junction shows a germline mismatch at one end, possibly a read error. CDR3 in DNA: TGTGCCAACAGTCCCGGGGAGGTGAAGTTTAGAAACATTAAGTACTTC. Protein: CANSPGEVKFRNIKYF. This rearrangement joins TRBV6-6 to TRBJ2-4; a possible D gene is TRBD2 (6 bases). Germline CDR1 MNHNY, CDR2 SVGAGI (reference sequence). The CDR3 loop spans 16 amino acids.

Worth noting for this clonotype: With a much larger clone just one base away, this may be a read error. The V and J genes are TRBV20-1 and TRBJ1-5; 7 bases match TRBD1. Germline CDR1 is DFQATT and CDR2 is SNEGSKA (reference sequence). The CDR3 loop spans 15 amino acids. DNA for the CDR3: TGCAATGCAAAAAGGACAGGAAGTAGCAATCAGCCCCAGCATTTT. It codes for CNAKRTGSSNQPQHF.

For this clonotype: Given the absence of the conserved phenylalanine or tryptophan at the CDR3 end, a read error is likely. The chain carries TRBV29-1 and TRBJ2-5; D gene ambiguous. V gave up 8 bases and J gave up 4 bases, with 23 bases separating them. The CDR3 extends over 15 amino acids. The germline V gene encodes CDR1 SQVTM and CDR2 ANQGSEA. The CDR3 reads CSILIRMGTRETQYL. As DNA, the CDR3 is TGCAGCATCCTTATAAGAATGGGAACACGAGAGACCCAGTACTTA.

As for this clonotype: A single base separates this from a much larger clone, so it may be a read error. V gene TRBV5-1 combines with J gene TRBJ1-4, with 12 bases fitting TRBD1. Per germline, CDR1 SGHRS and CDR2 YFSETQ. This CDR3 has 14 residues. The CDR3: CASSNPGQGAKLSF. DNA for the CDR3: TGCGCCAGCAGCAACCCGGGACAGGGGGCAAAACTGTCTTTT.

This clonotype was detected many times. The chain uses TRBV28 and TRBJ1-6; 7 bases align to TRBD1. The germline V gene encodes CDR1 MDHEN and CDR2 SYDVKM. CDR3 length: 16 residues. With V trimmed by 9 bases and J by 8 bases, 16 bases remained unmatched. The CDR3 nucleotides read TGTGCCAGTAACAACTGGGACAGTAAGAAAGATTCACCCCTCCACTTT. The encoded protein is CASNNWDSKKDSPLHF.

In regard to this clonotype: A much more abundant neighbour one base away suggests this may be a read error. The chain joins TRBV11-2 to TRBJ2-2, with D unresolved. The V gene's germline CDR1 is SGHAT and CDR2 FQNNGV. The CDR3 is 13 amino acids. The chain's CDR3 is CVSSFTDTGELFF. In DNA form, the CDR3 reads TGTGTCAGCAGCTTTACGGATACCGGGGAGCTGTTTTTT.

Regarding this clonotype: One end of the junction fails to match germline, which may point to a read error. V and J are TRBV4-1 and TRBJ2-7, with TRBD2 matching 11 bases. In germline, CDR1 is MGHRA, CDR2 YSYEKL. The CDR3 loop spans 16 amino acids. This CDR3 is CASSQDWTSGFYEQYF. CDR3 nucleotides: TGCGCCAGCAGCCAGGATTGGACTAGCGGGTTCTACGAGCAGTATTTC.

At least ten counts were recorded for this clonotype. The chain carries TRBV7-8 and TRBJ1-1, with 7 bases matching TRBD1. After removal of 2 bases from V and 5 bases from J, the junction contained 11 bases not matched to a gene. The CDR3 runs 16 residues. CDR1 and CDR2 (germline): SGHVS, FQNEAQ. CDR3 amino acids: CASSLRGGVGETEAFF. As DNA, the CDR3 is TGTGCCAGCAGCTTACGAGGGGGCGTAGGAGAAACTGAAGCTTTCTTT.

For this clonotype: The junction differs from germline at one of its ends, possibly a read error. The rearrangement uses TRBV4-2 and TRBJ1-5; D is unresolved. Germline-derived CDR1 and CDR2 are LGHNA and YNFKEQ. There are 15 residues in the CDR3. The CDR3 bases are TGTGCCAGCAGGCAAGTCCAAGACGGCAATCAGCCCCAGCATTTT. Translated, it gives CASRQVQDGNQPQHF.

For this clonotype: A read error may account for a junction end that differs from germline. The V and J genes are TRBV4-1 and TRBJ2-1; no reliable D call. Germline V gives CDR1 MGHRA, CDR2 YSYEKL. CDR3 size: 16 residues. The CDR3 DNA reads as TGCGCCAGCAGCCAAGTAGATATACTCTCTTACAATGAGCAGTCCTTC. Encoded protein: CASSQVDILSYNEQSF.